Each of the 19 T cell receptor beta chains below was sequenced from the same sample in a study of CD8 T cells in Susac syndrome. Random hexamers served to reverse transcribe roughly 0.45 to 1 ug RNA. One entry per CDR3 protein results from TCRdb running MiXCR on the immunoSEQ multiplex PCR reads. Of some 190,000 distinct CDR3 sequences in the sample, roughly 93% are singletons; the top ten hold under 0.2%. Sequences were obtained from CD4+ T cells from PBMCs. These receptors came from a human donor with Susac syndrome.

This clonotype was found once. The CDR3 region is CASRGGGHHSNQPQHF. DNA of the CDR3: TGTGCCAGCAGAGGGGGGGGACACCATAGCAATCAGCCCCAGCATTTT. This chain connects TRBV21-1 to TRBJ1-5; the table's D call, TRBD1, has no DNA check behind it. TRBV21-1 is deemed a pseudogene. The CDR3 is 16 amino acids.

The chain links TRBV9 to TRBJ1-2; D gene unclear. CDR3 length equals 16 residues. Trimming took 3 bases from V and 4 from J, leaving 19 bases between them. Germline V gene lookup returns CDR1 SGDLS and CDR2 YYNGEE. The CDR3 loop is CASSDPRARVAYGYTF. CDR3 in DNA: TGTGCCAGCAGCGATCCGAGGGCGAGGGTGGCCTATGGCTACACCTTC.

The chain has TRBV18 and TRBJ2-2; a possible D gene is TRBD1 (6 bases). CDR1 and CDR2 (germline): KGHSH, LQKENI. CDR3 size: 15 residues. V was cut by 4 bases and J by 1 base, with 10 bases left in between. Here the CDR3 DNA reads TGTGCCAGCTCACTGGACAGACAGAACACCGGGGAGCTGTTTTTT. This codes for CASSLDRQNTGELFF.

CDR3 nucleotides: TGCGCCAGCAGCCAGAAGTCTGGCTCCCCCGAAGATACGCAGTATTTT. The encoded protein is CASSQKSGSPEDTQYF. This rearrangement joins TRBV4-3 to TRBJ2-3; no clear D. CDR1 and CDR2 from the germline V gene are LGHNA and YSLEER. The CDR3 length is 16 residues. The V end was cut by 3 bases, the J end by 5 bases, with 18 bases between.

The table lists this clonotype with a count of one. The chain uses TRBV6-6 and TRBJ2-7, with TRBD1 identical over 9 bases. CDR3 size: 15 residues. Unmatched junction bases numbered 7, after V lost 6 bases and J lost 1 base. Per germline, CDR1 MNHNY and CDR2 SVGAGI (reference sequence). The CDR3 is CASRYPDRGSYEQYF. The CDR3 bases are TGTGCCAGCAGGTATCCGGACAGGGGATCCTACGAGCAGTACTTC.

Regarding this clonotype: One end of the junction does not line up with germline, which may come from a read error. The chain joins TRBV3-1 to TRBJ1-2, with D possibly being TRBD1 (5 bases). Germline assignment: CDR1 LGHDT and CDR2 YNNKEL (reference sequence). The CDR3 extends over 12 amino acids. CDR3 in amino acids: CASNQVREGYTF. The CDR3 DNA reads TGTGCCAGCAACCAAGTCAGGGAGGGCTACACCTTC.

The chain couples TRBV19 to TRBJ2-5, with 8 positions matching TRBD1. The DNA end is a closer match to TRBJ2-7, so the J assignment may be wrong. The germline V gene encodes CDR1 LNHDA and CDR2 SQIVND (reference sequence). The CDR3 has 14 residues. This CDR3 reads CASRRGQGIDEQYF. CDR3 DNA: TGTGCCAGTAGACGCGGACAGGGCATCGACGAGCAGTACTTC.

The CDR3 DNA is TGCAGTGCTACCCGGGACAGGGGGCGGTACCGCTACGAGCAGTACTTC. Translation gives CSATRDRGRYRYEQYF. The rearrangement uses TRBV20-1 and TRBJ2-7, with TRBD1 identical over 12 bases. The length of the CDR3 is 16 residues. Germline V gives CDR1 DFQATT, CDR2 SNEGSKA (reference sequence). V lost 4 bases, J lost 3 bases, and 10 bases stayed unmatched.

The chain combines TRBV7-8 with TRBJ1-6; 7 nucleotides line up with TRBD1. Germline CDR1 is SGHVS and CDR2 is FQNEAQ. The CDR3 covers 18 residues. V shed 4 bases and J 0 bases; nucleotides not matched to a gene: 9. The CDR3 DNA reads TGTGCCAGCAGCTCCCACATGACAGGGAGCTCCTATAATTCACCCCTCCACTTT. Its translation: CASSSHMTGSSYNSPLHF.

The V gene is TRBV6-1, the J gene TRBJ1-1; TRBD1 agrees at 9 bases. Trimming removed 7 bases from V and 1 base from J; junction bases left unmatched: 19. The CDR3 is made up of 19 amino acids. The V gene's germline CDR1 is MNHNS and CDR2 SASEGT. CDR3 coding DNA: TGTGCCAGCATTCCCCACGCGTACCCCAGACAGGGGGAGAACACTGAAGCTTTCTTT. Amino acid sequence: CASIPHAYPRQGENTEAFF.

Only one count was recorded for this clonotype. The V gene is TRBV20-1, the J gene TRBJ1-2; TRBD1 matches at 8 bases. Germline V gene data show CDR1 as DFQATT and CDR2 as SNEGSKA (reference sequence). This CDR3 is 14 amino acids long. V lost 5 bases and J lost 0; bases outside the gene matches: 5. CDR3 loop: CSAPSTGANYGYTF. In DNA, the CDR3 is TGCAGTGCTCCATCGACAGGGGCTAACTATGGCTACACCTTC.

J is TRBJ1-5 and V is TRBV30; D is possibly TRBD1 (5 bases). V dropped 3 bases and J dropped 0 bases, with 15 bases sitting between them. Per the germline V gene, CDR1 is GTSNPN and CDR2 is SVGIG (reference sequence). The CDR3 consists of 16 residues. Here the CDR3 DNA reads TGTGCCTGGAGCACGCAGGGTTGGGATAGCAATCAGCCCCAGCATTTT. Translating gives CAWSTQGWDSNQPQHF.

A note on this clonotype: A junction boundary mismatches the germline segment, possibly from a read error. The chain links TRBV29-1 to TRBJ2-5, with 10 bases lining up with TRBD1. CDR3 length: 13 residues. Germline CDR1 is SQVTM and CDR2 is ANQGSEA. CDR3 loop: CSVGQGALEIQYF. The CDR3 bases are TGCAGCGTTGGACAGGGGGCGTTAGAGATCCAGTACTTC. The entire variable domain, with the rest obtained from reference TRBV29-1 and TRBJ2-5, is as follows: SAVISQKPSRDICQRGTSLTIQCQVDSQVTMMFWYRQQPGQSLTLIATANQGSEATYESGFVIDKFPISRPNLTFSTLTVSNMSPEDSSIYLCSVGQGALEIQYFGPGTRLLVL.

This sequence joins TRBV20-1 and TRBJ1-2; a possible D gene is TRBD1 (6 bases). Trimming stripped 1 base from V and 8 bases from J, with 17 bases between. CDR3 length equals 14 residues. Per germline, CDR1 DFQATT and CDR2 SNEGSKA (reference sequence). The CDR3 nucleotides are TGCAGTGCTAGAGGGGGGCAGGGGCCCATAGGCTACACCTTC. It translates to CSARGGQGPIGYTF.

The CDR3 bases are TGTGCCAGCAGCTTCCTGGGACAGGGGGAACGGGGGCGGGAGAGCCCCTACGAGCAGTACTTC. Its protein is CASSFLGQGERGRESPYEQYF. J is TRBJ2-7 and V is TRBV11-2, with 11 bases that match TRBD1. This CDR3 region has 21 residues. Germline-derived CDR1 and CDR2 are SGHAT and FQNNGV. Germline trimming cut 3 bases from V and 2 bases from J; bases unmatched to any gene: 21.

The V call is TRBV30, the J call TRBJ2-5; perhaps TRBD2 as D (6 bases). Trimming stripped 2 bases from V and 1 base from J, with 11 bases between. CDR1 GTSNPN and CDR2 SVGIG come from the germline V gene (reference sequence). CDR3 length: 14 amino acids. This CDR3 is CAWSSGSGQETQYF. In DNA, the CDR3 is TGTGCCTGGAGTTCTGGTAGCGGCCAAGAGACCCAGTACTTC.

The chain carries TRBV2 and TRBJ2-2; 10 nucleotides align to TRBD2. The V and J ends lost 3 bases and 5 bases, in that order; junction bases with no gene match: 6. Germline V gene sequence: CDR1 SNHLY, CDR2 FYNNEI. The CDR3 sequence is 16 residues long. CDR3 coding DNA: TGTGCCAGCAGTGACTTGACTAGCGGGTTTACCGGGGAGCTGTTTTTT. This sequence encodes CASSDLTSGFTGELFF. The full variable domain, in which reference TRBV2 and TRBJ2-2 provide the parts outside the CDR3, is EPEVTQTPSHQVTQMGQEVILRCVPISNHLYFYWYRQILGQKVEFLVSFYNNEISEKSEIFDDQFSVERPDGSNFTLKIRSTKLEDSAMYFCASSDLTSGFTGELFFGEGSRLTVL.

This rearrangement joins TRBV20-1 to TRBJ2-7; D not certain. The CDR3 sequence is 13 residues long. Trimming removed 1 base at V and 7 bases at J, with 14 bases between. In germline, CDR1 is DFQATT, CDR2 SNEGSKA (reference sequence). The CDR3 protein is CSARARYSREQYF. The CDR3 nucleotides are TGCAGTGCTAGAGCCAGGTACTCTCGGGAGCAGTACTTC.

The genes are TRBV20-1 and TRBJ2-2; D is uncertain. V was clipped by 8 bases and J by 4 bases, with 17 bases between them. Per the germline V gene, CDR1 is DFQATT and CDR2 is SNEGSKA (reference sequence). The CDR3 spans 14 residues. In DNA, the CDR3 is TGCAGTACTCAGCTACCTACTATCACCGGGGAGCTGTTTTTT. Amino acids: CSTQLPTITGELFF.